Below, 10 T cell receptor beta chains from the same sample are listed, as sequenced in a study of blood T cell repertoires in COVID-19. The data were produced by immunoSEQ multiplex PCR, yet TCRdb's version contains in-frame clones alone and is incomplete. The sample lists 95,000 to 150,000 clones, roughly 89% seen once, with 3.5% to 4% in the top ten. The sample taken for sequencing was PBMCs or T cells enriched from blood (not recorded which). Receptor source: a woman aged 25 to 45 who had recovered from COVID-19.

V gene TRBV29-1 combines with J gene TRBJ1-1; tentatively, D is TRBD1 (6 bases). The CDR3 is 14 residues long. Trimming shortened V by 4 bases and J by 1 base, and 13 bases separated the two germline ends. Germline CDR1 reads SQVTM; CDR2 reads ANQGSEA. The CDR3 DNA is TGCAGCGTTGGTGAGGGGGTGGGGAACACTGAAGCTTTCTTT. Translated, it gives CSVGEGVGNTEAFF.

In its sample, this clone was seen once. This chain links TRBV5-5 with TRBJ2-5; a weak D match, TRBD1 (6 bases). Germline CDR1 is SGHKS and CDR2 is YYEKEE (reference sequence). The V end lost 2 bases, the J end lost 7 bases, and 18 bases lay between the germline ends. The length of the CDR3 is 15 residues. The CDR3 region has the DNA TGTGCCAGCAGCTTTAAGGCAGGGGATGTGGGGACCCAGTACTTC. This encodes CASSFKAGDVGTQYF. Full variable domain (rest looked up from reference TRBV5-5 and TRBJ2-5): DAGVTQSPTHLIKTRGQQVTLRCSPISGHKSVSWYQQVLGQGPQFIFQYYEKEERGRGNFPDRFSARQFPNYSSELNVNALLLGDSALYLCASSFKAGDVGTQYFGPGTRLLVL.

The CDR3 sequence is CASSQVWQDYTEAFF. CDR3 in DNA: TGCGCCAGCAGCCAAGTATGGCAGGACTACACTGAAGCTTTCTTT. V is TRBV4-1 and J is TRBJ1-1, with D hard to call. CDR3 length: 15 amino acids. Germline V gene sequence: CDR1 MGHRA, CDR2 YSYEKL. Trimming took 1 base from V and 3 from J, leaving 12 bases between them.

The genes are TRBV9 and TRBJ2-1, with D perhaps TRBD2 (5 bases). The V gene's germline CDR1 is SGDLS and CDR2 YYNGEE. The CDR3 consists of 14 residues. V lost 3 bases, J lost 4 bases, and 11 bases lay in between. In nucleotides, the CDR3 is TGTGCCAGCAGCGCGCGGGCAGCGTACAATGAGCAGTTCTTC. Amino acids: CASSARAAYNEQFF.

The chain joins TRBV4-3 to TRBJ2-3, with 11 bases identical to TRBD2. The CDR3 consists of 17 residues. Trimming at V came to 0 bases and at J to 6 bases, leaving 8 bases not matched to a gene. Looked up from germline, CDR1 is LGHNA and CDR2 is YSLEER. The CDR3 DNA reads as TGCGCCAGCAGCCAAGATCCGCCTAGCGGGAGGCCGGATACGCAGTATTTT. Translating it yields CASSQDPPSGRPDTQYF.

The rearrangement links TRBV19 to TRBJ1-2, with 7 positions matching TRBD1. The CDR3 length is 15 residues. V shed 7 bases, J shed 1 base, and the junction held 9 bases outside the gene matches. Germline V gives CDR1 LNHDA, CDR2 SQIVND (reference sequence). CDR3 sequence reads: CASTADRSYNYGYTF. The CDR3 nucleotides read TGTGCCAGTACCGCGGACAGGTCGTATAACTATGGCTACACCTTC. Combining the CDR3 with reference TRBV19 and TRBJ1-2 gives the whole variable domain DGGITQSPKYLFRKEGQNVTLSCEQNLNHDAMYWYRQDPGQGLRLIYYSQIVNDFQKGDIAEGYSVSREKKESFPLTVTSAQKNPTAFYLCASTADRSYNYGYTFGSGTRLTVV.

The rearrangement uses TRBV28 and TRBJ1-4; tentative D call: TRBD1 (6 bases). Germline values: CDR1 MDHEN, CDR2 SYDVKM. The CDR3 has 15 residues. Between the trimmed V and J ends, which lost 5 bases and 6 bases, there was a span of 16 bases. The CDR3 coding sequence is TGTGCCAGCAGTCTGCCAGGGGCGGGGGATGAAAAACTGTTTTTT. This translates into CASSLPGAGDEKLFF.

The rearrangement links TRBV12-5 to TRBJ1-5; no firm D call. From germline, CDR1 is LGHNT and CDR2 FRNRAP. Deletions cut 7 bases from V and 3 bases from J, with 13 bases between. The CDR3 covers 14 residues. The CDR3 DNA sequence: TGTGCTAGTGCCCGGGAAGGGTTCAATCAGCCCCAGCATTTT. Its protein product is CASAREGFNQPQHF.

This chain connects TRBV6-2 or TRBV6-3 to TRBJ1-2; 7 nucleotides align to TRBD1. Germline V CDR1 and CDR2: MNHEY, SVGEGT. The CDR3 contains 15 residues. V was clipped by 0 bases and J by 8 bases; unmatched bases: 9. The CDR3 here is CASSYSGGQALGYTF. The CDR3 DNA follows: TGTGCCAGCAGTTACTCGGGAGGACAGGCGCTCGGCTACACCTTC.

The sample holds a few counts of this clone. The genes are TRBV6-1 and TRBJ2-7; D is unclear. The germline CDR1 and CDR2 sequences are MNHNS and SASEGT. V dropped 2 bases and J dropped 7 bases, with 12 bases sitting between them. The CDR3 length is 13 residues. CDR3: CASSELSQDEQYF. The CDR3 nucleotides are TGTGCCAGCAGTGAACTCAGCCAGGATGAGCAGTACTTC.